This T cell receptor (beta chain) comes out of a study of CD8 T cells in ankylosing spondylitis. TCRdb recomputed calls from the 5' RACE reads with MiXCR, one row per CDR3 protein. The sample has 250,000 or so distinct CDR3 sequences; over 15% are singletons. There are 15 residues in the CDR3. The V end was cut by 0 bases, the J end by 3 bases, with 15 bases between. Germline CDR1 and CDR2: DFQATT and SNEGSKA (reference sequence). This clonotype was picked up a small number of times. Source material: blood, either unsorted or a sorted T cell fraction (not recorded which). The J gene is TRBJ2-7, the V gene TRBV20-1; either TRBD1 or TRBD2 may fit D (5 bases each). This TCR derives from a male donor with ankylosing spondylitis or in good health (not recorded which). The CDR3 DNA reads TGCAGTGCTAGAGATGAGTCTGGGGACCTCTACGAGCAGTACTTC. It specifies CSARDESGDLYEQYF.